One and the same sample provided the 23 T cell receptor beta chains below, sequenced in a study of cytomegalovirus exposure and HLA in healthy donors. Libraries were prepared by immunoSEQ multiplex PCR; TCRdb keeps only in-frame clonotypes and omits some of them. The table shows more than 55,000 clones, with 70% to 90% occurring only once. The sample taken for sequencing was PBMCs. The receptors were gathered from a woman aged 18-29 years in good health and CMV-seronegative.

This clone was seen a single time. The chain couples TRBV18 to TRBJ1-2; D call uncertain. The germline gives CDR1 KGHSH, CDR2 LQKENI. Trimming removed 5 bases from V and 6 bases from J, with 16 bases in between. CDR3 size: 14 residues. The DNA for the CDR3 is TGTGCCAGCTCATCAGAGGGAAGGGTTCATGGCTACACCTTC. It is translated as CASSSEGRVHGYTF.

This chain connects TRBV30 to TRBJ2-3; the match to TRBD2 covers 13 bases. J gave up 5 bases and V 5 bases, and 10 bases lay outside the gene matches. The germline V gene encodes CDR1 GTSNPN and CDR2 SVGIG (reference sequence). The CDR3 totals 16 residues. The CDR3 loop is CAWGLGLAGEVDTQYF. As DNA, the CDR3 is TGTGCCTGGGGCCTTGGACTAGCGGGAGAAGTAGATACGCAGTATTTT. The whole variable domain, filled in from reference TRBV30 and TRBJ2-3, reads SQTIHQWPATLVQPVGSPLSLECTVEGTSNPNLYWYRQAAGRGLQLLFYSVGIGQISSEVPQNLSASRPQDRQFILSSKKLLLSDSGFYLCAWGLGLAGEVDTQYFGPGTRLTVL.

The chain recombines TRBV4-1 with TRBJ1-5; D might be TRBD1 (5 bases). CDR1 is MGHRA and CDR2 is YSYEKL in the germline V gene. This CDR3 region has 17 residues. V gave up 3 bases and J gave up 2 bases, with 17 bases separating them. The CDR3 DNA is TGCGCCAGCAGCCAGGCTCAGGGAGCGGGGGGCAATCAGCCCCAGCATTTT. This codes for CASSQAQGAGGNQPQHF.

This chain joins TRBV5-1 and TRBJ2-1; D may be TRBD1 (6 bases). Trimming stripped 0 bases from V and 9 bases from J, with 16 bases between. This CDR3 spans 15 amino acids. Germline lookup yields CDR1 SGHRS and CDR2 YFSETQ. The chain's CDR3 is CASSLVATGAPEQFF. For the CDR3, the DNA is TGCGCCAGCAGCTTGGTGGCGACAGGCGCCCCTGAGCAGTTCTTC.

The chain combines TRBV28 with TRBJ1-2, with D possibly TRBD1 on 5 matching bases. Trimming left V 5 bases short and J 4 bases short, with 17 bases between. Germline assignment: CDR1 MDHEN and CDR2 SYDVKM. This CDR3 spans 15 amino acids. CDR3 in amino acids: CASSLLRGSGYGYTF. The DNA of the CDR3 is TGTGCCAGCAGTCTCCTACGGGGGTCTGGCTATGGCTACACCTTC.

The chain combines TRBV6-4 with TRBJ1-1; 7 positions agree with TRBD1. The CDR3 is 13 residues long. V dropped 4 bases and J dropped 1; count of bases not matched to a gene: 0. Germline values: CDR1 MRHNA, CDR2 SNTAGT. The CDR3 DNA is TGTGCCAGCAGTGGACAGGGGAACACTGAAGCTTTCTTT. It specifies CASSGQGNTEAFF.

This sequence joins TRBV10-1 and TRBJ2-5; 10 bases line up with TRBD2. CDR1 and CDR2 (germline): WNHNN, SYGVQD (reference sequence). J lost 6 bases, V lost 0 bases, and 16 bases had no gene match. This CDR3 contains 19 residues. The DNA of the CDR3 is TGCGCCAGCAGTGAGTCACGGCTAGCGGGAGTAACCCCCTTGAAGACCCAGTACTTC. This encodes CASSESRLAGVTPLKTQYF.

The J gene is TRBJ2-7, the V gene TRBV19; possibly TRBD1 for D (6 bases). This CDR3 spans 14 amino acids. Germline V lookup: CDR1 LNHDA, CDR2 SQIVND (reference sequence). V shed 2 bases and J shed 6 bases, with 14 bases lying between them. The CDR3 DNA sequence: TGTGCCAGTAGTATATCAGGGGCGCTAACCGAGCAGTACTTC. Amino acids: CASSISGALTEQYF.

This chain uses TRBV11-3 with TRBJ2-5; perhaps TRBD2 as D (6 bases). V was trimmed by 2 bases and J by 2 bases, leaving 6 bases between them. Germline CDR1 is SGHNT and CDR2 is YENEEA. The CDR3 contains 13 residues. The CDR3 nucleotides are TGTGCCAGCAGCTTACGGGGGCAAGAGACCCAGTACTTC. This gives the protein CASSLRGQETQYF.

The chain has TRBV27 and TRBJ2-5; 9 bases are shared with TRBD1. Germline values: CDR1 MNHEY, CDR2 SMNVEV (reference sequence). Losses at the gene ends were 4 bases for V and 5 bases for J; bases not matched to a gene: 8. The CDR3 is 15 amino acids. In DNA form, the CDR3 reads TGTGCCAGCAGTTCACCGGGACAGGGATCGGAGACCCAGTACTTC. Protein sequence: CASSSPGQGSETQYF.

The chain uses TRBV19 and TRBJ2-7, with D maybe TRBD2 (6 bases). The CDR3 is 15 amino acids. CDR1 LNHDA and CDR2 SQIVND come from the germline V gene (reference sequence). With 4 bases removed from V and 2 bases from J, the gap between germline ends came to 15 bases. CDR3 nucleotide sequence: TGTGCCAGTAGTACCCCCAGGCGGGACCCCTACGAGCAGTACTTC. Encoded protein: CASSTPRRDPYEQYF.

CDR3 loop: CASSPTHQGVNTEAFF. The CDR3 bases are TGTGCCAGCTCACCAACTCATCAGGGGGTGAACACTGAAGCTTTCTTT. The chain links TRBV18 to TRBJ1-1; 7 bases map to TRBD1. CDR3 size: 16 residues. Per the germline V gene, CDR1 is KGHSH and CDR2 is LQKENI. With V trimmed by 2 bases and J by 0 bases, 6 bases remained unmatched.

The J gene is TRBJ2-1, the V gene TRBV9; D is possibly TRBD1 (6 bases). The CDR3 sequence is 15 residues long. Trimming took off 4 bases at V and 2 bases at J, with 13 bases between the two ends. In germline, CDR1 is SGDLS, CDR2 YYNGEE. As DNA, the CDR3 is TGTGCCAGCAGCCTAAATCCAGGGGCCTACAATGAGCAGTTCTTC. This codes for CASSLNPGAYNEQFF.

V gene TRBV6-1 combines with J gene TRBJ1-1; the match to TRBD1 covers 7 bases. Trimming removed 6 bases from V and 3 bases from J; junction bases left unmatched: 4. The CDR3 runs to 13 residues. In germline, CDR1 is MNHNS, CDR2 SASEGT. The CDR3 here is CASRGQTYTEAFF. The CDR3 DNA sequence: TGTGCCAGCAGGGGACAGACCTACACTGAAGCTTTCTTT.

The rearrangement joins TRBV30 to TRBJ1-5; D is unclear. V lost 3 bases and J 1 base, leaving 13 bases between the germline ends. The CDR3 spans 15 residues. Germline V lookup: CDR1 GTSNPN, CDR2 SVGIG (reference sequence). The CDR3 here is CAWRPSGLSNQPQHF. As DNA, the CDR3 is TGTGCCTGGAGACCTAGCGGTTTGAGCAATCAGCCCCAGCATTTT.

This clone has just one count. The V gene is TRBV30, the J gene TRBJ1-5, with 7 bases matching TRBD1. Trimming cost V 6 bases and J 1 base; bases outside gene matches: 3. The CDR3 runs 13 residues. Germline CDR1 GTSNPN, CDR2 SVGIG (reference sequence). CDR3 sequence reads: CACRQGSNQPQHF. In nucleotides, the CDR3 is TGTGCCTGCCGACAGGGAAGCAATCAGCCCCAGCATTTT. The entire variable domain, with the rest obtained from reference TRBV30 and TRBJ1-5, is as follows: SQTIHQWPATLVQPVGSPLSLECTVEGTSNPNLYWYRQAAGRGLQLLFYSVGIGQISSEVPQNLSASRPQDRQFILSSKKLLLSDSGFYLCACRQGSNQPQHFGDGTRLSIL.

The V call is TRBV19, the J call TRBJ2-7; the match to TRBD1 covers 7 bases. In germline, CDR1 is LNHDA, CDR2 SQIVND (reference sequence). This CDR3 is 14 amino acids long. J was trimmed by 7 bases and V by 3 bases; bases with no gene match: 9. CDR3: CASSISDRVGEQYF. DNA of the CDR3: TGTGCCAGTAGTATCTCCGACAGGGTGGGGGAGCAGTACTTC.

The chain employs TRBV11-2 and TRBJ1-4; TRBD1 is a possible D gene (6 bases). The CDR3 runs 15 residues. Per the germline V gene, CDR1 is SGHAT and CDR2 is FQNNGV. V lost 6 bases, J lost 8 bases, and 19 bases lay in between. CDR3 DNA sequence: TGTGCCAGCAGTTCCATCAGGGGTAGGGGGGAAAAACTGTTTTTT. The encoded protein is CASSSIRGRGEKLFF.

The chain uses TRBV19 and TRBJ1-4; maybe TRBD1 (5 bases). Germline V CDR1 and CDR2: LNHDA, SQIVND (reference sequence). The germline V and J ends were trimmed by 4 bases and 0 bases, with 6 bases remaining between them. CDR3 length equals 14 residues. CDR3 sequence: CASSTGTTNEKLFF. The DNA for the CDR3 is TGTGCCAGTAGTACAGGGACAACTAATGAAAAACTGTTTTTT.

The CDR3 reads CASSFGQGRGYEQYF. The CDR3 DNA follows: TGTGCCAGCAGTTTCGGACAGGGGAGAGGGTACGAGCAGTACTTC. The rearrangement links TRBV6-1 to TRBJ2-7, with 9 bases identical to TRBD1. Trimming at V came to 5 bases and at J to 4 bases, leaving 9 bases not matched to a gene. The CDR3 has 15 amino acids. Looked up from germline, CDR1 is MNHNS and CDR2 is SASEGT.

The chain has TRBV5-6 and TRBJ1-1, with D possibly matching TRBD1 (6 bases). Trimming took off 3 bases at V and 7 bases at J, with 13 bases between the two ends. The V gene's germline CDR1 is SGHDT and CDR2 YYEEEE. CDR3 size: 13 residues. The CDR3 is CASSSTGSVEAFF. CDR3 bases: TGTGCCAGCAGCTCTACAGGGTCGGTTGAAGCTTTCTTT. Filled out from reference TRBV5-6 and TRBJ1-1, the complete variable domain reads DAGVTQSPTHLIKTRGQQVTLRCSPKSGHDTVSWYQQALGQGPQFIFQYYEEEERQRGNFPDRFSGHQFPNYSSELNVNALLLGDSALYLCASSSTGSVEAFFGQGTRLTVV.

The chain recombines TRBV4-1 with TRBJ1-4; unclear D gene. The CDR3 spans 15 residues. Germline CDR1 reads MGHRA; CDR2 reads YSYEKL. V was cut by 1 base and J by 0 bases, with 6 bases left in between. The CDR3 loop reads CASSQGPATNEKLFF. For the CDR3, the DNA is TGCGCCAGCAGCCAAGGCCCAGCAACTAATGAAAAACTGTTTTTT.

The chain recombines TRBV5-6 with TRBJ2-5; the match to TRBD1 covers 9 bases. V lost 4 bases to trimming and J lost 4 bases; unmatched junction nucleotides: 5. In germline, CDR1 is SGHDT, CDR2 YYEEEE. There are 14 residues in the CDR3. CDR3 sequence (DNA): TGTGCCAGCAGCCTGCCGACAGGGGGAGAGACCCAGTACTTC. Amino acid sequence: CASSLPTGGETQYF.